One sample yielded the 9 T cell receptor beta chains listed below, sequenced in a study of T cell responses to AZD1222 COVID-19 vaccine. Assay used: immunoSEQ multiplex PCR; TCRdb lists only in-frame clones, some missing. This table has some 98,000 clones, around nine tenths appearing once. The specimen comprised peripheral blood, sampled on day 0 of AZD1222 vaccination. The receptors here all came from an adult in good health.

This sequence joins TRBV18 and TRBJ1-5, with D possibly matching TRBD1 (6 bases). This CDR3 has 18 amino acids. Germline values: CDR1 KGHSH, CDR2 LQKENI. Trimming took off 1 base at V and 1 base at J, with 17 bases between the two ends. As DNA, the CDR3 is TGTGCCAGCTCACCACTGGGTAGCGGGGGCCAGAGCAATCAGCCCCAGCATTTT. Protein sequence: CASSPLGSGGQSNQPQHF.

The chain uses TRBV5-6 and TRBJ1-2; possible D gene TRBD1, 5 bases. V was shortened by 4 bases and J by 4 bases, with 11 bases between the two germline ends. The CDR3 runs to 13 residues. Germline CDR1 SGHDT, CDR2 YYEEEE. CDR3 sequence reads: CASSPGSTYGYTF. DNA of the CDR3: TGTGCCAGCAGCCCAGGGAGTACCTATGGCTACACCTTC. Full variable domain (outside the CDR3, taken from reference TRBV5-6 and TRBJ1-2): DAGVTQSPTHLIKTRGQQVTLRCSPKSGHDTVSWYQQALGQGPQFIFQYYEEEERQRGNFPDRFSGHQFPNYSSELNVNALLLGDSALYLCASSPGSTYGYTFGSGTRLTVV.

This clone was observed a handful of times. The chain links TRBV3-1 (or the pseudogene TRBV3-2) to TRBJ1-3, with unresolved D. Between the trimmed V and J ends, which lost 2 bases and 3 bases, there was a span of 17 bases. The CDR3 contains 17 residues. Germline V gives CDR1 LGHDT, CDR2 YNNKEL (reference sequence). This CDR3 is CASSQNWARGVGNTIYF. The CDR3 DNA reads as TGTGCCAGCAGCCAAAATTGGGCGAGAGGTGTTGGAAACACCATATATTTT.

V is TRBV4-2 and J is TRBJ1-1, with TRBD1 matching 12 bases. Germline CDR1 reads LGHNA; CDR2 reads YNFKEQ. The CDR3 has 15 amino acids. V dropped 4 bases and J dropped 6; count of bases not matched to a gene: 6. CDR3 nucleotide sequence: TGTGCCAGCAGCCTACCGGGACAGGGGGCCGCTGAAGCTTTCTTT. Its translation: CASSLPGQGAAEAFF.

J is TRBJ2-1 and V is TRBV24-1, with 9 bases matching TRBD2. This CDR3 spans 16 amino acids. Germline CDR1 and CDR2: KGHDR and SFDVKD. The V segment lost 5 bases and the J segment 4 bases; nucleotides outside the gene matches: 8. The CDR3 coding sequence is TGTGCCACCAGTGGCTCGGCGGGGGGGCGGTACAATGAGCAGTTCTTC. Protein: CATSGSAGGRYNEQFF.

This clone was seen just once. The chain couples TRBV7-9 to TRBJ2-3, with 9 bases lining up with TRBD2. The V gene end was trimmed by 0 bases and the J gene end by 0 bases; junction bases not matched to a gene: 1. The CDR3 spans 16 residues. Germline V gene data show CDR1 as SEHNR and CDR2 as FQNEAQ (reference sequence). CDR3 amino acids: CASSLASGGSTDTQYF. Here the CDR3 DNA reads TGTGCCAGCAGCTTAGCAAGCGGGGGGAGCACAGATACGCAGTATTTT.

The chain combines TRBV7-8 with TRBJ1-1; 7 bases match TRBD1. Germline CDR1 is SGHVS and CDR2 is FQNEAQ. This CDR3 is 13 amino acids long. With 5 bases clipped from V and 7 bases from J, the junction kept 7 bases outside the gene matches. The CDR3 loop is CASSDFRGSEAFF. The CDR3 bases are TGTGCCAGCAGCGACTTCAGGGGGAGTGAAGCTTTCTTT.

The chain uses TRBV28 and TRBJ1-4; D is perhaps TRBD1 (6 bases). The CDR3 runs to 14 residues. V lost 6 bases and J 5 bases, leaving 13 bases between the germline ends. CDR1 MDHEN and CDR2 SYDVKM come from the germline V gene. CDR3 sequence (DNA): TGTGCCAGCAGGCCGGTAGGGGGGAATGAAAAACTGTTTTTT. This gives the protein CASRPVGGNEKLFF.

The genes are TRBV30 and TRBJ1-4, with unresolved D. With 3 bases removed from V and 4 bases from J, the gap between germline ends came to 6 bases. Germline CDR1 GTSNPN, CDR2 SVGIG (reference sequence). The CDR3 is made up of 12 amino acids. The CDR3 coding sequence is TGTGCCTGGAGACAGAGTAATGAAAAACTGTTTTTT. Its protein is CAWRQSNEKLFF.